This T cell receptor beta chain was identified in a study of blood T cell repertoires in COVID-19. TCRdb's copy holds only in-frame clones and misses some; the assay was immunoSEQ multiplex PCR. The sample has under 300,000 clones, 91% seen once. The study drew participants aged roughly 18 to 95 years from 20 to 30 US areas. The CDR3 extends over 16 amino acids. Germline CDR1 reads GTSNPN; CDR2 reads SVGIG (reference sequence). Trimming took 0 bases from V and 3 from J, leaving 15 bases between them. The sequence derives from a human donor in a cohort exposed to, infected with or recovered from COVID-19 (not recorded which). The donor label of this sample is uncertain. What was sequenced was PBMCs or T cells enriched from blood (not recorded which). The V call is TRBV30, the J call TRBJ2-1; D possibly corresponds to TRBD1 (6 bases). This CDR3 is CAWSVWNRANYNEQFF. The CDR3 coding sequence is TGTGCCTGGAGTGTCTGGAACAGGGCTAACTACAATGAGCAGTTCTTC.